The 2 T cell receptor beta chains in this list originate from one sample, sequenced in a study of cytomegalovirus exposure and HLA in healthy donors. Primers included in the PCR were 60 Vbeta and 13 Jbeta primers. The repertoire was sequenced with immunoSEQ multiplex PCR; TCRdb's copy has only in-frame clones and lacks some. Of roughly 120,000 clones listed, around 80% are singletons. Material for sequencing was PBMCs. The receptors shown here come from a woman between 55 and 75 years old in good health and CMV-seropositive.

V gene TRBV19 combines with J gene TRBJ2-3; 9 nucleotides align to TRBD2. Germline lookup yields CDR1 LNHDA and CDR2 SQIVND (reference sequence). CDR3 length: 14 amino acids. Trimming at V came to 8 bases and at J to 2 bases, leaving 5 bases not matched to a gene. The CDR3 loop reads CASSVAGDTDTQYF. For the CDR3, the DNA is TGTGCCAGTTCAGTAGCGGGAGACACAGATACGCAGTATTTT.

This clone was recorded once. The chain links TRBV7-3 to TRBJ1-5; possibly TRBD1 for D (5 bases). Trimming left V 2 bases short and J 6 bases short, with 14 bases between. The germline CDR1 and CDR2 sequences are SGHTA and FQGTGA. CDR3 length: 15 residues. CDR3 coding DNA: TGTGCCAGCAGCTTAGGAGGGGCGCGAGGTCAGCCCCAGCATTTT. Protein product: CASSLGGARGQPQHF.